This TCR beta chain was identified in a study of identical twins. Overall study findings and caveats: Instead of following the same donors, the conclusions were based on cross-sectional statistical analysis. There was more out-of-frame TCR alpha sharing in monozygotic twins than models estimated. Zero-insertion analyses were open to partial confounding by invariant MAIT and iNKT cells.

As concerns this clonotype: Antigen unknown.

The germline V gene encodes CDR1 ENHRY and CDR2 SYGVKD. The V segment lost 6 bases and the J segment 7 bases; nucleotides outside the gene matches: 6. The CDR3 is 12 residues long. Template switching created a universal primer site, and the cDNA included unique molecular identifiers. MiXCR was run by TCRdb on the 5' RACE reads, yielding one entry per CDR3 protein. This table holds 1.5 million to 2 million distinct CDR3 sequences, under 35% found once. The chain carries TRBV10-3 and TRBJ2-7; 7 bases match TRBD1. This receptor was obtained from a newborn girl in good health. Material for sequencing was cord blood. The CDR3 DNA reads TGTGCCATCAGCTCCGGGACAGAGGAGCAGTACTTC. It is translated as CAISSGTEEQYF.